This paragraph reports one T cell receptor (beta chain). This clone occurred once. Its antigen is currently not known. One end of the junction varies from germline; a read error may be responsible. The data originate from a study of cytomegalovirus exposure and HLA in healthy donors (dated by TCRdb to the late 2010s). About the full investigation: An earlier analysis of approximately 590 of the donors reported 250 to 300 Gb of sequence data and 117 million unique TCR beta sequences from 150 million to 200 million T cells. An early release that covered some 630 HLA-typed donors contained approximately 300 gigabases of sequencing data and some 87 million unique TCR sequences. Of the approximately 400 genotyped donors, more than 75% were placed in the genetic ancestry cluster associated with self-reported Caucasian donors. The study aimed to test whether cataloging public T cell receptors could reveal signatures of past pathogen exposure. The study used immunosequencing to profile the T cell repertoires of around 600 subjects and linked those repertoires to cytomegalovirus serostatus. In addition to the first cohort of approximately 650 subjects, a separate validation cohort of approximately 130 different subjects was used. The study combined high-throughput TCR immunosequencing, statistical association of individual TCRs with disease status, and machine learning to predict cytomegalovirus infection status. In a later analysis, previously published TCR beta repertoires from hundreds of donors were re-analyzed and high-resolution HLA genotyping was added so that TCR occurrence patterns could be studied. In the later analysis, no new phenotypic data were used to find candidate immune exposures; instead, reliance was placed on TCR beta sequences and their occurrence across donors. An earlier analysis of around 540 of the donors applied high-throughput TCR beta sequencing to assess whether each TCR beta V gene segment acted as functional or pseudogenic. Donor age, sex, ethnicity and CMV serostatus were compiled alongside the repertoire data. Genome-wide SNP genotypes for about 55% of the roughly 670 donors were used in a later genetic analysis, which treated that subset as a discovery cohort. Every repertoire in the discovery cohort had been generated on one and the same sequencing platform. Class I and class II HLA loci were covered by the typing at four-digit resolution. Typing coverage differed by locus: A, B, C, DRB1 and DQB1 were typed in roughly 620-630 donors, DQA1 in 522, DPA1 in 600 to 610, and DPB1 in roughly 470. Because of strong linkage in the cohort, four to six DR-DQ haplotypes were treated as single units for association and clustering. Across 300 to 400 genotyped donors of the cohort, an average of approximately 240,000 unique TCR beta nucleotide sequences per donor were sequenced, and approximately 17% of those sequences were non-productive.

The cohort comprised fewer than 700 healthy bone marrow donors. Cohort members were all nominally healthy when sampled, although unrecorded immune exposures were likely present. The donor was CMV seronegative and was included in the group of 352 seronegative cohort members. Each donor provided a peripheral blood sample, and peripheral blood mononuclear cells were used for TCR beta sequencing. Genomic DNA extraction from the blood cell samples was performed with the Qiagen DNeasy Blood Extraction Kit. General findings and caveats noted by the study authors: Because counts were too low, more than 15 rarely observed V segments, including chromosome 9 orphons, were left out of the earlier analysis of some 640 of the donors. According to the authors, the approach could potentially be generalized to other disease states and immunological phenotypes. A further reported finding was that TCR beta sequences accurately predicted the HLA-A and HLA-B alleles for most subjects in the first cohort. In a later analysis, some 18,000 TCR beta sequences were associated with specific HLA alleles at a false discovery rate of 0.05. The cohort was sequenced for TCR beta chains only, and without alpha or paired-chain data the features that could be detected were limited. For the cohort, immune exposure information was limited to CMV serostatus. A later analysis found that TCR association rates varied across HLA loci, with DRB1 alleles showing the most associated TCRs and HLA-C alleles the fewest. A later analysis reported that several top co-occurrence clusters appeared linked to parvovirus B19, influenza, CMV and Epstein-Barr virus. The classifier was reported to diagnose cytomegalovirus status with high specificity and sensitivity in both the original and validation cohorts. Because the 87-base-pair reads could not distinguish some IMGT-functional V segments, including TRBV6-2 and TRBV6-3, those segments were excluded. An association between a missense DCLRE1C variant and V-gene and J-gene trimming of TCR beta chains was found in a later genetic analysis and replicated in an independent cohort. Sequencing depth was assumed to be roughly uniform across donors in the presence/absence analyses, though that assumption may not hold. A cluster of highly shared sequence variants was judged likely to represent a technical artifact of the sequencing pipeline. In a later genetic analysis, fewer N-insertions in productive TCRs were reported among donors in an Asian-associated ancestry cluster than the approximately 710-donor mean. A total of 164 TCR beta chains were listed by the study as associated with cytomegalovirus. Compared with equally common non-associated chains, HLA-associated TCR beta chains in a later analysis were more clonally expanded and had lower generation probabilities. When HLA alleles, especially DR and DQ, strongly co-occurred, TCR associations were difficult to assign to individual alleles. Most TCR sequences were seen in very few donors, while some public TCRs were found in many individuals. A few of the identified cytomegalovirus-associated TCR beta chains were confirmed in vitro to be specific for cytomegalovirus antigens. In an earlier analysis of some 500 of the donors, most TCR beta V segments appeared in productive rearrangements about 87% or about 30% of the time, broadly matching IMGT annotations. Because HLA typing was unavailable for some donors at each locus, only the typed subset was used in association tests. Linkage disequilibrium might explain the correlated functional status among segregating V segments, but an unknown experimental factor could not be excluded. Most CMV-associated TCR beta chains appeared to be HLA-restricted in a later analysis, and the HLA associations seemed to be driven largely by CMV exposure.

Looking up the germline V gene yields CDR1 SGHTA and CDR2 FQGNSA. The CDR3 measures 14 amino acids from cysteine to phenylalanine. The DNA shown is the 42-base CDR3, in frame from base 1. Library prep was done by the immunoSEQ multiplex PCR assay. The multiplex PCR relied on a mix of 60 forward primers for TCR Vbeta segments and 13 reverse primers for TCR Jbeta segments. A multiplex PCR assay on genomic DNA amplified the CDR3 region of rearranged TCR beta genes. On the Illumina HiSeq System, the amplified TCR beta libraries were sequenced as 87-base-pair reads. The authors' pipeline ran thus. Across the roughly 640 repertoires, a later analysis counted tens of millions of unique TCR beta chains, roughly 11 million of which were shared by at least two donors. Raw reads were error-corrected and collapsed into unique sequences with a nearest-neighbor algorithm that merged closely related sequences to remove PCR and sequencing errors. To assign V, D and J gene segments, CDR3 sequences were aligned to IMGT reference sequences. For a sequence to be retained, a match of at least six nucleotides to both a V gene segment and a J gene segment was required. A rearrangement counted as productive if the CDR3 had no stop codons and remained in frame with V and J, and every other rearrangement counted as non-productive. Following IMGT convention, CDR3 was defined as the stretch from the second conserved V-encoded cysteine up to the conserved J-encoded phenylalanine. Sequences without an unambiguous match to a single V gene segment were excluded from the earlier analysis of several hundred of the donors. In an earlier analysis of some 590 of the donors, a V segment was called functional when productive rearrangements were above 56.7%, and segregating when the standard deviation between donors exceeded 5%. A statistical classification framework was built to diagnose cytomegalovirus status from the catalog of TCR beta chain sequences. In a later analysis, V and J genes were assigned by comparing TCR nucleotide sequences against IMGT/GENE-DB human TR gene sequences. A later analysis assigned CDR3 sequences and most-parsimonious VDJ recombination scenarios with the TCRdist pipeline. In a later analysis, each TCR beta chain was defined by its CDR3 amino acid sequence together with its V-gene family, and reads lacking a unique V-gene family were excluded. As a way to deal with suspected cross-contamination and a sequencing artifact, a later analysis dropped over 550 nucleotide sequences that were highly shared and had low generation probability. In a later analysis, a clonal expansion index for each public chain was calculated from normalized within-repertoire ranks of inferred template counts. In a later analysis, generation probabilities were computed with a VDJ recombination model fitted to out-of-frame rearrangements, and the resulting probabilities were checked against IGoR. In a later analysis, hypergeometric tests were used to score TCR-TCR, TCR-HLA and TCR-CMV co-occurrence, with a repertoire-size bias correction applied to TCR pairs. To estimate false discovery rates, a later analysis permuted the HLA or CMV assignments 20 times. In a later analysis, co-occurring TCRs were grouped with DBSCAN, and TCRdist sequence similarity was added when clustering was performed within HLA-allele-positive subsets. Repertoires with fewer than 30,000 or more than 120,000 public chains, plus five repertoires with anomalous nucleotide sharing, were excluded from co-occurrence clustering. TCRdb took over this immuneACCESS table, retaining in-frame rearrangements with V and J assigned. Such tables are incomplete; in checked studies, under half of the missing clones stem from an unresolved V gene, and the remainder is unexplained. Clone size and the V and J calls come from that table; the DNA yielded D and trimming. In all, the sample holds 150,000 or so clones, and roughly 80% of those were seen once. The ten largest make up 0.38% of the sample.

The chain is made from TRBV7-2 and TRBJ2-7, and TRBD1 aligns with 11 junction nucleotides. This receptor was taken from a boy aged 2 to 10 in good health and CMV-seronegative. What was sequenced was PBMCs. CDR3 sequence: CASSWTGGSHEQYF. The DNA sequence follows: TGTGCCAGCAGCTGGACAGGGGGCTCCCACGAGCAGTACTTC.